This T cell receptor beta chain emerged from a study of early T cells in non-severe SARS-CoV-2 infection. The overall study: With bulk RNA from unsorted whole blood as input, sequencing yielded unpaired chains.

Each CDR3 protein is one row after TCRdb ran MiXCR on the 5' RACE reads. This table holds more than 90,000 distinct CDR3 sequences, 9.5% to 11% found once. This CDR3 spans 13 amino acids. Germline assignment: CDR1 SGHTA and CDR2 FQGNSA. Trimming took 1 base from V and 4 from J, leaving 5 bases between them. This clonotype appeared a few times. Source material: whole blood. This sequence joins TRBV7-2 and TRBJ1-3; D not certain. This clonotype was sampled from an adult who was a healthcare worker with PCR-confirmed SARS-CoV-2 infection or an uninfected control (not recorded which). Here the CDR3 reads CASSLGQGNTIYF. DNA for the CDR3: TGTGCCAGCAGCTTAGGCCAGGGAAACACCATATATTTT.